This T cell receptor (beta chain) originates from a study of shared clonotypes between healthy human individuals. Using immunoSEQ multiplex PCR, the repertoire was profiled, and TCRdb retains in-frame clones only, with some absent. The repertoire holds over a million clones, with roughly 80% as singletons. Looked up from germline, CDR1 is SGHAT and CDR2 is FQNNGV. The CDR3 has 17 residues. The V end was cut by 2 bases, the J end by 1 base, with 17 bases between. This TCR came from a man younger than 30 in good health. The chain uses TRBV11-2 and TRBJ1-1, with D perhaps TRBD1 (5 bases). Input material: memory CD4+ T cells sorted from blood. Noted subset: CD45RA-negative fraction. Here the CDR3 DNA reads TGTGCCAGCAGCTTAAGGGCCCCGGGTCAGGGGAACACTGAAGCTTTCTTT. This translates into CASSLRAPGQGNTEAFF. Looking up the rest from reference TRBV11-2 and TRBJ1-1 gives the full variable domain: EAGVAQSPRYKIIEKRQSVAFWCNPISGHATLYWYQQILGQGPKLLIQFQNNGVVDDSQLPKDRFSAERLKGVDSTLKIQPAKLEDSAVYLCASSLRAPGQGNTEAFFGQGTRLTVV.